The 29 T cell receptor beta chains reported below all come from one sample, sequenced in a study of tumor T cells in aggressive B-cell lymphoma. Data came from immunoSEQ multiplex PCR; TCRdb stores just in-frame clones and leaves some out. The table shows 800 to 1,100 clones, with 60% to 80% occurring only once. Sequenced input: tumor tissue. The receptors come from an adult with diffuse large B cell lymphoma.

The rearrangement joins TRBV7-3 to TRBJ2-1; the D gene is possibly TRBD2 (6 bases). Germline lookup yields CDR1 SGHTA and CDR2 FQGTGA. The CDR3 is made up of 10 amino acids. CDR3 in amino acids: CGGEDNEQFF. DNA of the CDR3: TGTGGCGGGGAAGACAATGAGCAGTTCTTC. The full variable domain, in which reference TRBV7-3 and TRBJ2-1 provide the parts outside the CDR3, is GAGVSQTPSNKVTEKGKYVELRCDPISGHTALYWYRQSLGQGPEFLIYFQGTGAADDSGLPNDRFFAVRPEGSVSTLKIQRTERGDSAVYLCGGEDNEQFFGPGTRLTVL.

The chain uses TRBV6-5 and TRBJ1-2; the match to TRBD1 covers 7 bases. The V gene end was trimmed by 1 base and the J gene end by 4 bases; junction bases not matched to a gene: 6. CDR1 MNHEY and CDR2 SVGAGI come from the germline V gene. The CDR3 has 15 amino acids. The CDR3, as DNA: TGTGCCAGCAGTTACTTGGATCAGGGGGGCTATGGCTACACCTTC. It specifies CASSYLDQGGYGYTF.

The chain employs TRBV9 and TRBJ2-3; 10 nucleotides match TRBD2. Losses at the gene ends were 2 bases for V and 4 bases for J; bases not matched to a gene: 7. The CDR3 is 16 amino acids. The germline V gene has CDR1 SGDLS and CDR2 YYNGEE. The CDR3 DNA reads TGTGCCAGCAGCGTCGGAGCGGGAGGGCCCCCAGATACGCAGTATTTT. This codes for CASSVGAGGPPDTQYF. Full variable domain (missing parts from reference TRBV9 and TRBJ2-3): DSGVTQTPKHLITATGQRVTLRCSPRSGDLSVYWYQQSLDQGLQFLIQYYNGEERAKGNILERFSAQQFPDLHSELNLSSLELGDSALYFCASSVGAGGPPDTQYFGPGTRLTVL.

V is TRBV28 and J is TRBJ2-4, with TRBD1 matching 11 bases. CDR1 and CDR2 from the germline V gene are MDHEN and SYDVKM. Losses at the gene ends were 4 bases for V and 1 base for J; bases not matched to a gene: 6. The CDR3 covers 17 residues. The CDR3 is CASSYFGTGGAKNIQYF. CDR3 in DNA: TGTGCCAGCAGTTACTTCGGGACAGGGGGGGCCAAAAACATTCAGTACTTC.

The chain carries TRBV6-6 and TRBJ1-5; 8 bases agree with TRBD1. This CDR3 contains 14 residues. The germline V gene encodes CDR1 MNHNY and CDR2 SVGAGI (reference sequence). The ends lost 4 bases at V and 7 bases at J; junction bases unmatched: 6. The CDR3 nucleotides are TGTGCCAGCAGTTTCGCAGGGGGCGTACAGCCCCAGCATTTT. It specifies CASSFAGGVQPQHF.

The chain links TRBV10-1 to TRBJ1-1; weak D call: TRBD1 (6 bases). The CDR3 consists of 16 residues. Germline V CDR1 and CDR2: WNHNN, SYGVQD (reference sequence). Trimming removed 5 bases from V and 4 bases from J, with 20 bases in between. CDR3 sequence (DNA): TGCGCCAGCAGTCCGATACAGGGAGTTGGTCGCACTGAAGCTTTCTTT. It encodes CASSPIQGVGRTEAFF.

J is TRBJ2-3 and V is TRBV6-4; TRBD2 matches 9 bases. Germline V gene lookup returns CDR1 MRHNA and CDR2 SNTAGT. With V trimmed by 3 bases and J by 6 bases, 7 bases remained unmatched. The length of the CDR3 is 15 residues. This CDR3 reads CASSEGAGGLDTQYF. As DNA, the CDR3 is TGTGCCAGCAGTGAGGGAGCGGGGGGCCTGGATACGCAGTATTTT.

Turning to this clone: One end of the junction does not line up with germline, which may come from a read error. The chain is built from TRBV7-9 and TRBJ2-1; 10 nucleotides align to TRBD2. Germline V gene data show CDR1 as SEHNR and CDR2 as FQNEAQ (reference sequence). The CDR3 spans 15 residues. CDR3 sequence (DNA): TGTGTCAGCAGCTCCCTCCTAGCGGGAGAGGGTGAGCAGTTCTTC. Translation: CVSSSLLAGEGEQFF.

This clone was detected a few times. J is TRBJ2-3 and V is TRBV7-7; 12 nucleotides agree with TRBD2. CDR1 is SSHAT, CDR2 FNYEAQ, per germline (reference sequence). There are 18 residues in the CDR3. For the CDR3, the DNA is TGTGCTAGCTCCCCTAGAGTCCTAGCGGGGGGGGCTACAGATACGCAGTATTTT. Protein: CASSPRVLAGGATDTQYF. The entire variable domain, with the rest obtained from reference TRBV7-7 and TRBJ2-3, is as follows: GAGVSQSPRYKVTKRGQDVTLRCDPISSHATLYWYQQALGQGPEFLTYFNYEAQPDKSGLPSDRFSAERPEGSISTLTIQRTEQRDSAMYRCASSPRVLAGGATDTQYFGPGTRLTVL.

The DNA of the CDR3 is TGTGCCACCCCCTTGGCAGGGCTCACCCACGCCACTGAAGCTTTCTTT. Its translation: CATPLAGLTHATEAFF. The rearrangement joins TRBV28 to TRBJ1-1, with D perhaps TRBD1 (5 bases). There are 16 residues in the CDR3. Germline CDR1 reads MDHEN; CDR2 reads SYDVKM. V shed 10 bases and J shed 4 bases, with 25 bases lying between them.

The CDR3 region is CASSPGGGAYEQYF. In DNA, the CDR3 is TGTGCCAGTAGTCCCGGGGGAGGGGCCTACGAGCAGTACTTC. J is TRBJ2-7 and V is TRBV19, with TRBD2 matching over 7 bases. This CDR3 spans 14 amino acids. Germline trimming cut 5 bases from V and 2 bases from J; bases unmatched to any gene: 6. Looked up from germline, CDR1 is LNHDA and CDR2 is SQIVND (reference sequence).

The chain has TRBV6-5 and TRBJ2-7; no clear D. Germline CDR1 MNHEY, CDR2 SVGAGI. The V end lost 3 bases, the J end lost 3 bases, and 6 bases lay between the germline ends. There are 12 residues in the CDR3. The CDR3 bases are TGTGCCAGCAGTTATACCGGCTACGAGCAGTACTTC. Translation: CASSYTGYEQYF.

This rearrangement joins TRBV9 to TRBJ2-7; D possibly corresponds to TRBD1 (5 bases). Germline V gene data show CDR1 as SGDLS and CDR2 as YYNGEE. This CDR3 spans 14 amino acids. V was cut by 3 bases and J by 5 bases, with 15 bases left in between. The CDR3 reads CASSESGNYDEQYF. The DNA of the CDR3 is TGTGCCAGCAGCGAGTCAGGGAATTACGACGAGCAGTACTTC.

The chain employs TRBV30 and TRBJ2-7, with a weak D call TRBD2 (5 bases). Trimming took 2 bases from V and 0 from J, leaving 5 bases between them. This CDR3 has 12 amino acids. CDR1 is GTSNPN and CDR2 is SVGIG in the germline V gene (reference sequence). The CDR3, as DNA: TGTGCCTGGAGTCGGGACTCCTACGAGCAGTACTTC. As protein: CAWSRDSYEQYF. Complete variable domain (other parts from reference TRBV30 and TRBJ2-7): SQTIHQWPATLVQPVGSPLSLECTVEGTSNPNLYWYRQAAGRGLQLLFYSVGIGQISSEVPQNLSASRPQDRQFILSSKKLLLSDSGFYLCAWSRDSYEQYFGPGTRLTVT.

The chain is built from TRBV6-1 and TRBJ2-6, with 7 bases identical to TRBD2. After removal of 4 bases from V and 2 bases from J, the junction contained 2 bases not matched to a gene. The CDR3 sequence is 15 residues long. CDR1 and CDR2 (germline): MNHNS, SASEGT. CDR3 DNA: TGTGCCAGCAGTGCCCGGGGGGCTGGGGCCAACGTCCTGACTTTC. Encoded protein: CASSARGAGANVLTF.

V gene TRBV4-3 combines with J gene TRBJ2-1; TRBD2 matches 10 bases. The CDR3 runs 16 residues. The germline gives CDR1 LGHNA, CDR2 YSLEER. V dropped 1 base and J dropped 10; count of bases not matched to a gene: 10. The CDR3 DNA reads TGCGCCAGCAGCCAAGTTCAAGCGGGGGGGCCGAAGGAGCAGTTCTTC. Its protein is CASSQVQAGGPKEQFF.

This clone was found a few times. This chain joins TRBV9 and TRBJ1-2; no definite D call. Germline CDR1 and CDR2: SGDLS and YYNGEE. Trimming took 2 bases from V and 0 from J, leaving 8 bases between them. This CDR3 has 14 amino acids. The CDR3: CASSVVGPNYGYTF. The DNA for the CDR3 is TGTGCCAGCAGCGTGGTCGGTCCTAACTATGGCTACACCTTC.

The chain uses TRBV11-2 and TRBJ1-2; 7 positions match TRBD1. The V segment lost 3 bases and the J segment 5 bases; nucleotides outside the gene matches: 6. Germline loops: CDR1 SGHAT, CDR2 FQNNGV. This CDR3 region has 14 residues. The CDR3 protein is CASSFGQVGYGYTF. The CDR3 DNA follows: TGTGCCAGCAGCTTTGGACAGGTCGGGTATGGCTACACCTTC.

This clone was counted once. The rearrangement joins TRBV6-1 to TRBJ2-7, with D unresolved. Trimming cost V 7 bases and J 0 bases, with 10 bases left between them. Germline V gene sequence: CDR1 MNHNS, CDR2 SASEGT. The CDR3 contains 13 residues. CDR3 loop: CASNVASSYEQYF. The CDR3 bases are TGTGCCAGCAATGTGGCAAGCTCCTACGAGCAGTACTTC.

The chain employs TRBV4-3 and TRBJ2-7, with 8 bases that match TRBD1. Per germline, CDR1 LGHNA and CDR2 YSLEER. The CDR3 has 12 amino acids. V shed 3 bases and J 6 bases; nucleotides not matched to a gene: 1. The CDR3 coding sequence is TGCGCCAGCAGCCAGACAGGGGCCGAGCAGTACTTC. Amino acid sequence: CASSQTGAEQYF.

The rearrangement links TRBV5-6 to TRBJ2-7; perhaps TRBD2 as D (6 bases). CDR1 is SGHDT, CDR2 YYEEEE, per germline. The V gene lost 1 base and the J gene lost 9 bases, with 14 bases spanning the gap. This CDR3 comprises 13 residues. The CDR3 is CASSLRARRGQYF. As DNA, the CDR3 is TGTGCCAGCAGCTTGCGAGCCAGGCGGGGGCAGTACTTC.

V gene TRBV27 combines with J gene TRBJ2-3, with 7 bases matching TRBD2. Germline loops: CDR1 MNHEY, CDR2 SMNVEV (reference sequence). Trimming at V came to 5 bases and at J to 0 bases, leaving 5 bases not matched to a gene. This CDR3 contains 15 residues. The CDR3 nucleotides read TGTGCCAGCAGTCCGTTTAGCGGGAGCACAGATACGCAGTATTTT. Residues: CASSPFSGSTDTQYF.

This clone was counted a few times. This chain connects TRBV6-5 to TRBJ1-4; 9 bases map to TRBD1. This CDR3 region has 14 residues. V gave up 6 bases and J gave up 6 bases; unmatched junction bases: 5. CDR1 is MNHEY and CDR2 is SVGAGI in the germline V gene. In DNA form, the CDR3 reads TGTGCCAGCAGGACCCGGGACAGGGATGAAAAACTGTTTTTT. Its protein product is CASRTRDRDEKLFF.

The count of this clone is one. This chain links TRBV7-8 with TRBJ2-5, with a tentative D call TRBD2 (5 bases). CDR3 size: 15 residues. V dropped 7 bases and J dropped 1 base, with 16 bases sitting between them. CDR1 is SGHVS, CDR2 FQNEAQ, per germline. CDR3 coding DNA: TGTGCCAGCACCGGACTCCCGTCCCTCCAAGAGACCCAGTACTTC. Translation: CASTGLPSLQETQYF.

This clone was detected a few times. The rearrangement uses TRBV4-3 and TRBJ2-5; D call uncertain. Trimming took off 3 bases at V and 1 base at J, with 12 bases between the two ends. The CDR3 totals 15 residues. The germline V gene encodes CDR1 LGHNA and CDR2 YSLEER. The CDR3 coding sequence is TGCGCCAGCAGCCAGTCTAGTAACCCCCAAGAGACCCAGTACTTC. The encoded protein is CASSQSSNPQETQYF.

The chain is built from TRBV4-2 and TRBJ2-3; D is perhaps TRBD2 (6 bases). Trimming removed 3 bases from V and 3 bases from J, with 16 bases in between. The CDR3 is 16 amino acids. Germline values: CDR1 LGHNA, CDR2 YNFKEQ. CDR3 nucleotide sequence: TGTGCCAGCAGCCAGGGACCGGGACTTTGGACAGATACGCAGTATTTT. Its protein product is CASSQGPGLWTDTQYF.

The rearrangement joins TRBV28 to TRBJ2-7; 15 nucleotides line up with TRBD2. The V gene end was trimmed by 3 bases and the J gene end by 3 bases; junction bases not matched to a gene: 9. The CDR3 has 18 residues. CDR1 is MDHEN and CDR2 is SYDVKM in the germline V gene. The CDR3 DNA follows: TGTGCCAGCAGTTTGTGGACTAGCGGGGGGGCCTTAATCTACGAGCAGTACTTC. Translated, it gives CASSLWTSGGALIYEQYF.

The chain links TRBV7-9 to TRBJ2-1; 12 bases are shared with TRBD2. This CDR3 contains 18 residues. V shed 6 bases, J shed 3 bases, and the junction held 12 bases outside the gene matches. Germline V CDR1 and CDR2: SEHNR, FQNEAQ (reference sequence). Here the CDR3 reads CASRKGSSGRAGYNEQFF. Here the CDR3 DNA reads TGTGCCAGCAGAAAGGGGTCTAGCGGGAGGGCCGGCTACAATGAGCAGTTCTTC. Filled out from reference TRBV7-9 and TRBJ2-1, the complete variable domain reads DTGVSQNPRHKITKRGQNVTFRCDPISEHNRLYWYRQTLGQGPEFLTYFQNEAQLEKSRLLSDRFSAERPKGSFSTLEIQRTEQGDSAMYLCASRKGSSGRAGYNEQFFGPGTRLTVL.

This chain joins TRBV29-1 and TRBJ1-1; D gene unclear. Germline loops: CDR1 SQVTM, CDR2 ANQGSEA. The CDR3 length is 15 residues. Trimming stripped 1 base from V and 10 bases from J, with 22 bases between. CDR3 amino acids: CSVEGGIRFSEGAFF. In DNA form, the CDR3 reads TGCAGCGTTGAAGGTGGCATTAGATTCTCGGAGGGAGCTTTCTTT. The full variable domain, rest sourced from reference TRBV29-1 and TRBJ1-1, is SAVISQKPSRDICQRGTSLTIQCQVDSQVTMMFWYRQQPGQSLTLIATANQGSEATYESGFVIDKFPISRPNLTFSTLTVSNMSPEDSSIYLCSVEGGIRFSEGAFFGQGTRLTVV.